Detailed here is one TCR beta chain. Some clones are missing from TCRdb's copy, which holds only in-frame ones; the method was immunoSEQ multiplex PCR. The sample lists about 230,000 clones; 80% to 85% were seen once. The source of the sample is a study of blood T cell repertoires in COVID-19. Study-wide background: PBMCs, B-cell-depleted T cells, or T cells provided the cDNA or gDNA that made up the material.

This CDR3 comprises 13 residues. The ends were cut back, 6 bases at V and 4 bases at J, with 13 bases in the middle. In germline, CDR1 is MNHEY, CDR2 SVGEGT. This TCR came from a man between 35 and 55 years old with acute or convalescent COVID-19. This chain joins TRBV6-2 or TRBV6-3 and TRBJ2-7, with D tentatively TRBD2 (6 bases). Sequenced input: peripheral blood. CDR3 nucleotides: TGTGCCAGCAGCCCACCGGGGGATTACGAGCAGTACTTC. It is translated as CASSPPGDYEQYF.